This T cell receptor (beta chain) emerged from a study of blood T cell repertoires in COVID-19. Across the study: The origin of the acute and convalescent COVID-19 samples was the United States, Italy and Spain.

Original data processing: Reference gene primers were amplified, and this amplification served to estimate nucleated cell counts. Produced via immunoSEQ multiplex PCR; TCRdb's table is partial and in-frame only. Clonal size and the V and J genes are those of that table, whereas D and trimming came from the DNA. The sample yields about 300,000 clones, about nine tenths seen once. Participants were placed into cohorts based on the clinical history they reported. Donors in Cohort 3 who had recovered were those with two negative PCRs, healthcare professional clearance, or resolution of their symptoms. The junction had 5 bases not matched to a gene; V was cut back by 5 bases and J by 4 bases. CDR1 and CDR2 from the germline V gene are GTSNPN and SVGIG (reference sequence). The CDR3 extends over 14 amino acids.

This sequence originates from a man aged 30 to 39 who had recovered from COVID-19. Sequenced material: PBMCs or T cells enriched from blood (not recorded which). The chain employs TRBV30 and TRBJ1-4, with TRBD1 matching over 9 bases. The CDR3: CAWGQGTNNEKLFF. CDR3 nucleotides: TGTGCCTGGGGACAGGGGACCAATAATGAAAAACTGTTTTTT.